Sample share makes the clone carrying this TCR beta chain medium-sized. Its matching antigen is unknown. Indicated time point: sample taken at primary tumor resection. Tumor, nontumor lung or frozen PBMC supplied whole RNA that was sequenced unsorted. About 73 TRACERx patients with early, untreated non-small cell lung cancer donated samples. This specimen comes from a study of spatial heterogeneity in lung cancer. Notes on the study in general: More often at tumor resection than at routine follow-up, ubiquitous expanded tumor TCRs were detected in the blood.

Unique molecular identifiers tagged every individual TCR cDNA molecule. TCRdb independently ran MiXCR on the 5' RACE reads; one entry per CDR3 protein. The data contain roughly 10,000 distinct CDR3 sequences, nearly 5.5% of them singletons. The CDR3 runs 14 residues. V was clipped by 2 bases and J by 2 bases; unmatched bases: 3. Germline loops: CDR1 MNHEY, CDR2 SVGAGI. Source: PBMCs, taken at surgery. The receptor was isolated from a male donor with early-stage non-small cell lung cancer. The chain combines TRBV6-5 with TRBJ2-7; TRBD1 agrees at 7 bases. In DNA form, the CDR3 reads TGTGCCAGCAGTTACCTGACAGGGACCTACGAGCAGTACTTC. Translating gives CASSYLTGTYEQYF.